This is a list of T cell receptor beta chains from one sample in a study of neoadjuvant anti-PD-1 for oral cavity cancer. The repertoire was sequenced with immunoSEQ multiplex PCR; TCRdb's copy has only in-frame clones and lacks some. The repertoire holds roughly 23,000 clones, with 35% to 50% as singletons. Source: tumor tissue, taken after nivolumab (anti-PD-1) treatment. These receptor sequences come from a person aged 35 to 85 with oral cavity squamous cell carcinoma. The CDR3 runs from the conserved cysteine through the conserved F or W. The order of the fields is J gene, clone size, V gene, D gene, CDR3 protein, CDR3 DNA. The D gene is left open where the match is weak. The listing skips clone size in some rows; elsewhere it reads once, few, many or a size class.

TRBJ2-2 few TRBV7-2 TRBD2 CASSSPGLARTGELFF TGTGCCAGCAGCTCCCCGGGACTAGCGAGAACCGGGGAGCTGTTTTTT
TRBJ2-1 once TRBV27 TRBD1 CASTGAGYNEQFF TGTGCCAGTACAGGGGCTGGGTACAATGAGCAGTTCTTC
TRBJ1-3 few TRBV11-2 . CASSQTRSGNTIYF TGTGCCAGCAGTCAGACAAGATCTGGAAACACCATATATTTT
TRBJ2-5 . TRBV6-5 TRBD2 CASSYWLAGGRGTQYF TGTGCCAGCAGTTACTGGCTAGCGGGGGGGCGGGGGACCCAGTACTTC
TRBJ2-3 . TRBV11-3 . CASSHRGTDTQYF TGTGCCAGCAGCCACAGGGGCACAGATACGCAGTATTTT
TRBJ1-2 few TRBV7-2 . CASSSMASNYGYTF TGTGCCAGCAGCTCCATGGCGTCTAACTATGGCTACACCTTC
TRBJ1-2 . TRBV5-6 . CASKTSGDGYTF TGTGCCAGCAAAACCTCAGGGGACGGCTACACCTTC
TRBJ2-7 . TRBV2 TRBD1 CASSGTGTYEQYF TGTGCCAGCAGTGGGACAGGGACCTACGAGCAGTACTTC
TRBJ1-6 . TRBV7-2 TRBD1 CASSLAGQGRNSPLHF TGTGCCAGCAGCTTAGCGGGACAGGGGAGAAATTCACCCCTCCACTTT
TRBJ1-6 many TRBV13 . CASSLGGRGVHF TGTGCCAGCAGCTTAGGAGGCCGTGGGGTCCACTTT
TRBJ1-2 many TRBV6-5 TRBD1 CASSYRQGYGYTF TGTGCCAGCAGTTACAGACAGGGCTATGGCTACACCTTC
TRBJ2-2 . TRBV7-9 . CASSWGRGNTGELFF TGTGCCAGCAGCTGGGGCCGGGGGAACACCGGGGAGCTGTTTTTT
TRBJ1-1 . TRBV7-6 . CASSPQGWHTEAFF TGTGCCAGCAGCCCCCAGGGTTGGCACACTGAAGCTTTCTTT
TRBJ1-6 . TRBV10-3 TRBD1 CAISENRGLRSYNSPLHF TGTGCCATCAGTGAAAACAGGGGGCTCCGCTCCTATAATTCACCCCTCCACTTT
TRBJ2-4 . TRBV5-6 TRBD2 CASSFFGGDIQYF TGTGCCAGCAGCTTCTTTGGGGGGGACATTCAGTACTTC
TRBJ2-2 . TRBV6-4 TRBD2 CASSTSGVLKGTGELFF TGTGCCAGCTCGACTAGCGGGGTCCTAAAGGGGACCGGGGAGCTGTTTTTT
TRBJ2-5 . TRBV7-7 TRBD2 CASSLGGLKSQETQYF TGTGCCAGCAGCTTAGGGGGACTAAAGAGCCAAGAGACCCAGTACTTC
TRBJ1-2 . TRBV5-6 . CASSLEFWTASNYGYTF TGTGCCAGCAGCTTGGAATTTTGGACAGCCAGTAACTATGGCTACACCTTC
TRBJ1-5 . TRBV2 . CASSEGSEHPQHF TGTGCCAGCAGTGAGGGCAGCGAGCATCCCCAGCATTTT
TRBJ1-1 . TRBV5-1 . CASSSLPPDGGAFEAFF TGCGCCAGCAGCTCCCTCCCACCTGACGGTGGGGCGTTTGAAGCTTTCTTT
TRBJ2-1 . TRBV6-4 TRBD1 CASRTTDRGRVGEQFF TGTGCCAGCAGGACTACGGACAGGGGACGGGTAGGTGAGCAGTTCTTC
TRBJ1-1 . TRBV5-1 . CASSLGERTEAFF TGCGCCAGCAGCTTGGGGGAGAGGACTGAAGCTTTCTTT
TRBJ1-6 . TRBV6-1 TRBD1 CASTVDRGRSPLHF TGTGCCAGCACCGTAGACAGGGGGCGATCACCCCTCCACTTT
TRBJ2-1 . TRBV5-6 TRBD2 CASSRRGGGYNEQFF TGTGCCAGCAGCCGGCGGGGCGGGGGGTACAATGAGCAGTTCTTC
TRBJ1-2 . TRBV6-4 . CASPGGGGQGYTF TGTGCCAGTCCCGGGGGGGGAGGTCAAGGCTACACCTTC
TRBJ1-6 . TRBV7-8 TRBD1 CASSLFGIRQGAYNSPLHF TGTGCCAGCAGCTTATTCGGGATTAGACAGGGGGCATATAATTCACCCCTCCACTTT
TRBJ1-5 . TRBV28 . CASSLGPVENQPQHF TGTGCCAGCAGTTTAGGCCCGGTCGAGAATCAGCCCCAGCATTTT
TRBJ2-7 . TRBV7-8 TRBD1 CASSHDRDYEQYF TGTGCCAGCAGCCATGACAGGGATTACGAGCAGTACTTC
TRBJ2-2 few TRBV6-5 TRBD2 CASRRTSGYTGELFF TGTGCCAGCAGACGGACTAGCGGTTACACCGGGGAGCTGTTTTTT
TRBJ1-1 . TRBV5-6 . CASSLQGVAFF TGTGCCAGCAGCTTACAGGGAGTGGCTTTCTTT
TRBJ2-7 . TRBV2 . CASWSGGTYEQYF TGTGCCAGCTGGTCAGGGGGGACCTACGAGCAGTACTTC
TRBJ2-2 once TRBV7-2 . CASSLPGSGTGELFF TGTGCCAGCAGCCTACCGGGGTCAGGCACCGGGGAGCTGTTTTTT
TRBJ1-3 many TRBV4-3 . CASSRSPEGVDTIYF TGCGCCAGCAGCCGAAGCCCGGAGGGGGTGGACACCATATATTTT
TRBJ2-5 . TRBV29-1 . CSVKGTGGQETQYF TGCAGCGTTAAAGGGACTGGGGGACAAGAGACCCAGTACTTC
TRBJ1-1 few TRBV20-1 . CSALAVGSAFF TGCAGTGCCCTCGCCGTCGGATCGGCTTTCTTT
TRBJ1-5 few TRBV19 TRBD1 CASSQQLTVTGGESQPQHF TGTGCCAGTAGCCAACAACTTACAGTCACAGGGGGCGAGAGTCAGCCCCAGCATTTT
TRBJ2-1 . TRBV4-1 . CASRLLFRGDDNEQFF TGCGCCAGCAGGCTGCTCTTCAGGGGGGATGACAATGAGCAGTTCTTC
TRBJ2-2 many TRBV12-5 . CASGILAGTGELFF TGTGCTAGTGGTATTTTGGCCGGGACCGGGGAGCTGTTTTTT
TRBJ2-7 . TRBV11-2 . CASSPYRVFEQYF TGTGCCAGCAGCCCCTACAGGGTTTTCGAGCAGTACTTC
TRBJ1-1 . TRBV5-1 . CASSLEPGPRDTEAFF TGCGCCAGCAGCTTGGAACCGGGACCTAGGGACACTGAAGCTTTCTTT
TRBJ1-4 many TRBV10-1 . CASGDSARGKLFF TGCGCCAGCGGAGACAGTGCCCGGGGAAAACTGTTTTTT
TRBJ1-1 . TRBV6-1 TRBD1 CASSVDRGDTEAFF TGTGCCAGCAGTGTCGACAGGGGGGACACTGAAGCTTTCTTT
TRBJ1-3 . TRBV9 . CASSVRAWSSGNTIYF TGTGCCAGCAGCGTCAGGGCTTGGAGCTCTGGAAACACCATATATTTT
TRBJ1-6 few TRBV13 TRBD1 CASSLGQGGSPLHF TGTGCCAGCAGCTTGGGACAGGGAGGTTCACCCCTCCACTTT
TRBJ2-5 medium-sized TRBV7-3 . CASSFGGAGLETQYF TGTGCCAGCAGCTTTGGGGGGGCCGGTTTGGAGACCCAGTACTTC
TRBJ2-3 . TRBV9 . CASSFQGGGLGTDTQYF TGTGCCAGCAGTTTTCAAGGGGGGGGCCTGGGTACAGATACGCAGTATTTT
TRBJ2-2 many TRBV15 TRBD1 CATSRDPTGAGELFF TGTGCCACCAGCAGAGATCCTACAGGGGCCGGGGAGCTGTTTTTT
TRBJ2-3 . TRBV9 . CASSVVGEADTQYF TGTGCCAGCAGCGTAGTCGGTGAGGCAGATACGCAGTATTTT
TRBJ1-1 . TRBV10-3 . CAIRAGLNTEAFF TGTGCCATCAGGGCAGGCCTGAACACTGAAGCTTTCTTT
TRBJ2-7 few TRBV7-3 TRBD1 CASSQDRSPLYEQYF TGTGCCAGCAGCCAGGACAGGTCTCCGCTCTACGAGCAGTACTTC
TRBJ1-2 few TRBV5-1 TRBD1 CASSFRQGPPLNYGYTF TGCGCCAGCAGTTTTCGACAGGGACCACCACTGAACTATGGCTACACCTTC
TRBJ2-2 medium-sized TRBV28 . CASKEQVTTGELFF TGTGCCAGCAAGGAACAGGTCACCACCGGGGAGCTGTTTTTT
TRBJ1-6 . TRBV9 . CASSVGGRVGSPLHF TGTGCCAGCAGCGTAGGAGGAAGGGTTGGTTCACCCCTCCACTTT
TRBJ1-6 many TRBV6-6 . CASSYAASNSPLHF TGTGCCAGCAGTTACGCAGCAAGTAATTCACCCCTCCACTTT
TRBJ1-4 . TRBV7-9 . CASSNRIGSNEKLFF TGTGCCAGCAGCAATAGAATAGGGAGTAATGAAAAACTGTTTTTT
TRBJ2-3 . TRBV7-8 . CASSLYGESTDTQYF TGTGCCAGCAGCTTATACGGGGAGAGCACAGATACGCAGTATTTT
TRBJ2-3 few TRBV11-3 TRBD2 CASSLGTRSDTQYF TGTGCCAGCAGCTTAGGGACTAGATCAGATACGCAGTATTTT